This TCR beta chain was retrieved from a study of cytomegalovirus exposure and HLA in healthy donors (dated by TCRdb to about 2017). For the wider study: An earlier analysis of some 620 of the donors reported approximately 260 Gb of sequence data and 117 million unique TCR beta sequences obtained from roughly 180 million T cells. All discovery cohort repertoires had been generated on a single sequencing platform. Alongside the repertoire data, information on donor age, sex, ethnicity and CMV serostatus was compiled. Roughly 300 gigabases of sequencing data and approximately 84 million unique TCR sequences were included in an early release covering several hundred HLA-typed donors. To study patterns of TCR occurrence, a later analysis re-analyzed previously published TCR beta repertoires from around 660 donors and added high-resolution HLA genotyping. Typing coverage varied by locus: about 620-630 donors for A, B, C, DRB1 and DQB1; under 550 for DQA1; over 600 for DPA1; approximately 450 for DPB1. The study combined high-throughput TCR immunosequencing, statistical association of individual TCRs with disease status, and machine learning to predict cytomegalovirus infection status. A handful of DR-DQ haplotypes were treated as single units for association and clustering because of strong linkage in the cohort. The aim of the study was to test whether cataloging public T cell receptors could identify signatures of past pathogen exposure. Rather than using new phenotypic data, the later analysis identified candidate immune exposures from TCR beta sequences and from how often those sequences occurred across donors. Besides the first cohort of roughly 640 subjects, a separate validation cohort made up of roughly 130 different subjects was used. An earlier analysis of more than 450 of the donors used high-throughput TCR beta sequencing to judge whether each TCR beta V gene segment behaved as functional or pseudogenic. Among 300 to 500 genotyped donors of the cohort, an average of roughly 230,000 unique TCR beta nucleotide sequences was sequenced per donor, of which 15% to 20% were non-productive. HLA typing included class I and class II loci at four-digit resolution. Of the roughly 390 genotyped donors, 75% to 85% were placed in the genetic ancestry cluster associated with self-reported Caucasian donors. The study profiled the T cell repertoires of some 610 subjects by immunosequencing and related them to cytomegalovirus serostatus. A later genetic analysis used genome-wide SNP genotypes for about 55% of the 666 donors, treating that subset as a discovery cohort.

What the authors observed across the whole study: The authors suggested that the approach could potentially be extended to other disease states and immunological phenotypes. A later analysis found that most CMV-associated TCR beta chains appeared HLA-restricted, with HLA associations seemingly driven largely by CMV exposure. Only TCR beta chains were sequenced in this cohort, and the absence of alpha or paired-chain data limited detectable features. A group of highly shared sequence variants was considered likely to be a technical artifact of the sequencing pipeline. A further reported finding was that TCR beta sequences accurately predicted the HLA-A and HLA-B alleles for most subjects in the first cohort. In a later analysis, HLA-associated TCR beta chains showed more clonal expansion and lower generation probabilities than non-associated chains that were equally common. In a later genetic analysis, fewer N-insertions in productive TCRs were reported among donors in an Asian-associated ancestry cluster than the approximately 710-donor mean. Cytomegalovirus status was reported to be diagnosed by the classifier with high specificity and sensitivity in both the original and validation cohorts. The only immune exposure information available for the cohort was CMV serostatus. An earlier analysis of 587 of the donors showed that most TCR beta V segments appeared in productive rearrangements either about 87% or about 30% of the time, which broadly matched IMGT annotations. Roughly 15 rarely observed V segments, including chromosome 9 orphons, were excluded from the earlier analysis of 550 to 700 of the donors because counts were too low. V-gene and J-gene trimming of TCR beta chains was associated with a missense DCLRE1C variant in a later genetic analysis, and the association was replicated in an independent cohort. Specific HLA alleles were associated with roughly 17,000 TCR beta sequences at a false discovery rate of 0.05 in a later analysis. The study listed approximately 150 TCR beta chains as associated with cytomegalovirus. When HLA alleles, especially DR and DQ, strongly co-occurred, TCR associations were difficult to assign to individual alleles. The 87-base-pair reads could not distinguish some IMGT-functional V segments, including TRBV6-2 and TRBV6-3, so those segments were excluded. Because some donors lacked HLA typing at each locus, the association tests relied only on the typed subset. A later analysis found that TCR association rates varied across HLA loci, with DRB1 alleles showing the most associated TCRs and HLA-C alleles the fewest. According to a later analysis, parvovirus B19, influenza, CMV and Epstein-Barr virus appeared linked to several top co-occurrence clusters. Correlated functional status among segregating V segments might be attributable to linkage disequilibrium, but an unknown experimental factor could not be ruled out. Presence/absence analyses assumed roughly uniform sequencing depth across donors, an assumption that may not hold. Most TCR sequences were observed very rarely across donors, whereas some public TCRs were present in many individuals. In vitro tests confirmed that a few of the cytomegalovirus-associated TCR beta chains recognize cytomegalovirus antigens.

Comments on this clone: Its antigen is unknown. Base qualities are not recorded, but no much larger clone differs from it by a single base.

Receptors were amplified or captured by the immunoSEQ multiplex PCR assay. The multiplex PCR relied on a mix of 60 forward primers for TCR Vbeta segments and 13 reverse primers for TCR Jbeta segments. Amplification of the CDR3 region of rearranged TCR beta genes was performed with a multiplex PCR assay on genomic DNA. The Illumina HiSeq System was used to sequence the amplified TCR beta libraries as 87-base-pair reads. The study's processing was this. Across the 600 to 700 repertoires, a later analysis counted 80 million or so unique TCR beta chains, roughly 11 million of which were shared by at least two donors. To remove PCR and sequencing errors, raw reads were error-corrected and collapsed into unique sequences using a nearest-neighbor algorithm that merged closely related sequences. CDR3 sequences were aligned to IMGT reference sequences to assign V, D and J gene segments. For a sequence to be retained, at least a six-nucleotide match to both a V gene segment and a J gene segment was required. Rearrangements were called productive when the CDR3 lacked stop codons and stayed in frame with V and J; all others were non-productive. CDR3 was defined according to IMGT convention as the region running from the second conserved V-encoded cysteine to the conserved J-encoded phenylalanine. Sequences without an unambiguous match to a single V gene segment were excluded from the earlier analysis of over 500 of the donors. An earlier analysis of 550 to 650 of the donors classified V segments as functional when productive rearrangements were above 56.7% and as segregating when the standard deviation between donors was above 5%. A statistical classification framework was built to diagnose cytomegalovirus status from the catalog of TCR beta chain sequences. A later analysis assigned V and J genes by comparing TCR nucleotide sequences with IMGT/GENE-DB human TR gene sequences. Using the TCRdist pipeline, a later analysis assigned CDR3 sequences along with most-parsimonious VDJ recombination scenarios. A later analysis defined each TCR beta chain by its CDR3 amino acid sequence plus V-gene family, and excluded reads lacking a unique V-gene family. To address suspected cross-contamination and a sequencing artifact, a later analysis removed a few hundred highly shared, low-generation-probability nucleotide sequences. A later analysis calculated a clonal expansion index for each public chain from normalized within-repertoire ranks of inferred template counts. Generation probabilities in a later analysis came from a VDJ recombination model fitted to out-of-frame rearrangements, and those results were checked against IGoR. In a later analysis, hypergeometric tests were used to score TCR-TCR, TCR-HLA and TCR-CMV co-occurrence, with a repertoire-size bias correction applied to TCR pairs. In a later analysis, false discovery rates were estimated by permuting HLA or CMV assignments 20 times. A later analysis grouped co-occurring TCRs with DBSCAN, adding TCRdist sequence similarity when clustering within HLA-allele-positive subsets. Co-occurrence clustering excluded repertoires with fewer than 30,000 or more than 120,000 public chains, plus five with anomalous nucleotide sharing. The table comes from immuneACCESS by way of TCRdb, which keeps in-frame sequences with V and J called. Part of the clones is missing from these tables; in studies checked, under half for an unresolved V gene and the rest for unknown reasons. V, J and clone size are taken as reported in that table, and D and trimming were inferred from the DNA itself. This sample has under 200,000 clones in its table, and around 83% of those were observed once. The top ten hold less than 0.85% of the sample.

The cohort was made up of approximately 700 healthy bone marrow donors. All cohort members were sampled while nominally healthy, although unrecorded immune exposures were likely present. The donor tested CMV seronegative and was one of the 352 seronegative cohort members. A peripheral blood sample was provided by each donor, and peripheral blood mononuclear cells were used for TCR beta sequencing. The Qiagen DNeasy Blood Extraction Kit was used to extract genomic DNA from the blood cell samples. Trimming removed 4 bases from V and 5 bases from J; the gene matches leave 10 bases unexplained. CDR1 and CDR2, per the germline V gene, are SGHVS and FQNEAQ. The CDR3 numbers 16 residues from cysteine through phenylalanine. Only the CDR3 DNA stays, 48 bases, in frame from base 1.

The sample comprised PBMCs. The TCR was taken from a woman aged 18-29 years in good health and CMV-seronegative. In this chain, TRBV7-8 is recombined with TRBJ2-3, and TRBD2 matches 9 of the central bases. CDR3 region: CASSSGVAGAVDTQYF. The bases are TGTGCCAGCAGCTCGGGAGTAGCGGGGGCGGTAGATACGCAGTATTTT. Supplemented by the reference TRBV7-8 and TRBJ2-3 proteins around the CDR3, the complete variable domain is GAGVSQSPRYKVAKRGQDVALRCDPISGHVSLFWYQQALGQGPEFLTYFQNEAQLDKSGLPSDRFFAERPEGSVSTLKIQRTQQEDSAVYLCASSSGVAGAVDTQYFGPGTRLTVL.